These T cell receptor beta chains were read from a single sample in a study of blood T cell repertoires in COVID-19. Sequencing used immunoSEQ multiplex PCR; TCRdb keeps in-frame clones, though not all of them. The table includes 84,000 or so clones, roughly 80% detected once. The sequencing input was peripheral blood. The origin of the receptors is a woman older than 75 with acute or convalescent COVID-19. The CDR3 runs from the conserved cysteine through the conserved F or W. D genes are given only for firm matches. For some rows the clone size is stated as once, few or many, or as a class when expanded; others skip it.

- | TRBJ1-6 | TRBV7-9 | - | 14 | TGTGCCAGCAGTCGTCAGGGTTCCAATTCACCCCTCCACTTT | CASSRQGSNSPLHF
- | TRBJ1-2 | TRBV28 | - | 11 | TGTGCCAGCAGTTCGGGCTATGGCTACACCTTC | CASSSGYGYTF
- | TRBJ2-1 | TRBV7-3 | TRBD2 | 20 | TGTGCCAGCAGCCAACCACCTAGCGGGGGGGCCCCGGGCTCCTACAATGAGCAGTTCTTC | CASSQPPSGGAPGSYNEQFF
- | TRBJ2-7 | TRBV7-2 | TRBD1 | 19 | TGTGCCAGCAGCTTAGGGGGGAGGACAGGGGCCAACGACCCCTACGAGCAGTACTTC | CASSLGGRTGANDPYEQYF
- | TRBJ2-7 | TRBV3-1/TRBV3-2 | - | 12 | TGTGCCAGCAGCCAAGTATCCTACGAGCAGTACTTC | CASSQVSYEQYF
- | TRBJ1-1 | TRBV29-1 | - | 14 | TGCAGCGCAAACAGGGCCACGGGGAACACTGAAGCTTTCTTT | CSANRATGNTEAFF
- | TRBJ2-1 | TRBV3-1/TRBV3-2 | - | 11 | TGTGCCAGCAGCTTATGGCCTGAGCAGTTCTTC | CASSLWPEQFF
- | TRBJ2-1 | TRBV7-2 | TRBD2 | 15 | TGTGCCAGCAGCTTAAGCCTCCTAGCGGGATTGGAGCAGTTCTTC | CASSLSLLAGLEQFF
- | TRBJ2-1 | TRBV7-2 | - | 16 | TGTGCCAGCAGCTTAGGTAAGGGGTTAATACGCAATGAGCAGTTCTTC | CASSLGKGLIRNEQFF
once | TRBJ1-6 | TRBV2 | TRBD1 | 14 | TGTGCCAGCTTGGACAGGGTGGGTAATTCACCCCTCCACTTT | CASLDRVGNSPLHF
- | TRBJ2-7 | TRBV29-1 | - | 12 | TGCAGCGTTGAGGCGGTAAACTACGAGCAGTACTTC | CSVEAVNYEQYF
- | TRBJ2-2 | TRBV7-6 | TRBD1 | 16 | TGTGCCAGCAGCTCAAGAACCGGGACAGACACCGGGGAGCTGTTTTTT | CASSSRTGTDTGELFF
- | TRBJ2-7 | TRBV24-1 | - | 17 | TGTGCCACCAGTGATTTGCCCATACAGGGCCCTGGCTACGAGCAGTACTTC | CATSDLPIQGPGYEQYF
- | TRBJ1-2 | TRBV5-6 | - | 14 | TGTGCCAGCAGCTTGGGCAGGGTAAACTATGGCTACACCTTC | CASSLGRVNYGYTF
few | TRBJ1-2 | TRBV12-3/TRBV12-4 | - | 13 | TGTGCCAGCAGTTTCGGCGGGGTGATTGGCTACACCTTC | CASSFGGVIGYTF
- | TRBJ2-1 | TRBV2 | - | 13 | TGTGCCAGCAGTCAACAGTCCTACAATGAGCAGTTCTTC | CASSQQSYNEQFF